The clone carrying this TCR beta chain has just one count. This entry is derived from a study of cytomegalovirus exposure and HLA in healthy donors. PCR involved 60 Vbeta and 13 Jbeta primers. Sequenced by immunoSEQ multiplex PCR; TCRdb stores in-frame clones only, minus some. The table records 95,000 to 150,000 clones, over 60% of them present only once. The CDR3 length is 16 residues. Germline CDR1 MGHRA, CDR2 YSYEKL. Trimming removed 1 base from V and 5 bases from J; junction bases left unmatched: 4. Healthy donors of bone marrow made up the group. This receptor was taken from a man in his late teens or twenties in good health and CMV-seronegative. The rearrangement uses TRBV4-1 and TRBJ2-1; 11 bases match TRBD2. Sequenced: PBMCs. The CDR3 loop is CASSQGKTSGNNEQFF. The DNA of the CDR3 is TGCGCCAGCAGCCAAGGGAAGACTAGCGGGAACAATGAGCAGTTCTTC.